This T cell receptor beta chain stems from a study of OX40 agonist ivuxolimab in advanced cancers. Study outcomes and limitations: Dose levels from 0.1 to 3.0 mg/kg saw CD4+ and CD8+ blood T cells expand clonally by week 6.

The germline CDR1 and CDR2 sequences are SGHNT and YYREEE (reference sequence). The V and J ends lost 4 bases and 0 bases respectively, with 15 bases between them. This CDR3 has 16 amino acids. Regarding this clone: The antigen remains undetermined. The same CDR3 can be traced to other DNA sequences in this sample.

Some clones are missing from TCRdb's copy, which holds only in-frame ones; the method was immunoSEQ multiplex PCR. The repertoire holds 72,000 or so clones, with 80% as singletons. The source of this sequence is an adult with an advanced solid tumor such as melanoma, head and neck, liver or kidney cancer. The rearrangement uses TRBV5-4 and TRBJ2-3; a possible D gene is TRBD1 (5 bases). Sequences were derived from CD4+ or CD8+ T cells sorted from blood, sampled in a trial of the OX40 agonist ivuxolimab. Written as DNA, the CDR3 is TGTGCCAGCAGCCCCAGGGTGATAGCCAGCACAGATACGCAGTATTTT. Amino acid sequence: CASSPRVIASTDTQYF.